What follows describes a single T cell receptor (beta chain). These data are taken from a study of blood T cell repertoires in COVID-19. Turning to the study itself: From T cells, B-cell-depleted T cells, or PBMCs came the material, which was cDNA or gDNA.

The table came from immunoSEQ multiplex PCR; TCRdb's copy has only in-frame clones and leaves some out. The repertoire holds about 210,000 clones, 70% to 90% seen once, with about 0.91% in the top ten. From germline, CDR1 is LGHDT and CDR2 YNNKEL (reference sequence). The CDR3 runs to 14 residues. The junction had 1 base not matched to a gene; V was cut back by 0 bases and J by 6 bases. Seattle patients were enrolled during active infection and followed longitudinally. V and J are TRBV3-1 (or the pseudogene TRBV3-2) and TRBJ2-2, with 7 bases fitting TRBD1. The sequence was obtained from a man in his 60s with COVID-19, enrolled during active disease. The specimen was peripheral blood. The CDR3 region is CASSQEGTAGELFF. The DNA of the CDR3 is TGTGCCAGCAGCCAAGAGGGGACAGCCGGGGAGCTGTTTTTT.